One sample yielded the 31 T cell receptor beta chains listed below, sequenced in a study of cytomegalovirus exposure and HLA in healthy donors (dated by TCRdb to between 2016 and 2019). Library prep was done by the immunoSEQ multiplex PCR assay. For the multiplex PCR, a mixture combining 60 forward primers for TCR Vbeta segments and 13 reverse primers for TCR Jbeta segments was used. Not all clones reach the TCRdb copy of this immuneACCESS table, which keeps in-frame sequences only. Checked studies attribute under half of the gap to unresolved V genes and leave the rest unexplained. This sample gives about 180,000 clones in total; around 74% of them show up just once. The ten top clones hold about 2.7% of the sample. The sample consisted of PBMCs. The receptors here all came from a male donor in good health and CMV-seronegative.

This chain links TRBV6-5 with TRBJ2-7, with 8 bases fitting TRBD2. V shed 6 bases and J 7 bases; nucleotides not matched to a gene: 14. The germline CDR1 and CDR2 sequences are MNHEY and SVGAGI. This CDR3 comprises 15 residues. CDR3: CASSLLRGALSEQYF. In DNA, the CDR3 is TGTGCCAGCAGCCTTCTGCGGGGGGCGCTTAGTGAGCAGTACTTC.

Notes on this clone: One end of the junction is discordant with germline, which a read error may explain. The chain employs TRBV6-1 and TRBJ1-2; TRBD1 matches at 9 bases. Germline CDR1 reads MNHNS; CDR2 reads SASEGT. CDR3 size: 14 residues. The DNA of the CDR3 is TGTGCCAGCAGTAGGGACAGGGTGAACTATGGCTGCACCTTC. It is translated as CASSRDRVNYGCTF.

This clone was counted a few times. The chain has TRBV30 and TRBJ1-2; 10 bases map to TRBD1. The CDR3 loop spans 11 amino acids. V shed 8 bases and J 7 bases; nucleotides not matched to a gene: 4. The germline V gene has CDR1 GTSNPN and CDR2 SVGIG (reference sequence). DNA of the CDR3: TGTGCCGACGGGACAGGGGCTGGCTACACCTTC. It encodes CADGTGAGYTF.

This clone was observed a few times. The rearrangement joins TRBV21-1 to TRBJ2-7; TRBD1, the table's D call, lacks a check against the DNA. TRBV21-1 is termed a pseudogene. CDR3 size: 16 residues. CDR3 protein: CASSARDRRLLYEQYF. DNA for the CDR3: TGTGCCAGCAGCGCCCGGGACAGGAGGCTCCTATACGAGCAGTACTTC.

The chain employs TRBV11-2 and TRBJ1-4; 8 bases map to TRBD1. Germline V gene lookup returns CDR1 SGHAT and CDR2 FQNNGV. The CDR3 is 18 residues long. The V segment lost 3 bases and the J segment 0 bases; nucleotides outside the gene matches: 9. CDR3: CASSFVWDRTATNEKLFF. The CDR3 region has the DNA TGTGCCAGCAGCTTTGTATGGGACAGGACGGCAACTAATGAAAAACTGTTTTTT.

V and J are TRBV28 and TRBJ2-5; no clear D. The CDR3 runs 14 residues. Trimming cost V 5 bases and J 2 bases, with 12 bases left between them. Germline assignment: CDR1 MDHEN and CDR2 SYDVKM. The CDR3, as DNA: TGTGCCAGCAGTCCCCTACCTGTGCAAGAGACCCAGTACTTC. It codes for CASSPLPVQETQYF.

V is TRBV27 and J is TRBJ1-2, with D possibly TRBD1 on 5 matching bases. V lost 2 bases and J 6 bases, leaving 13 bases between the germline ends. Germline-derived CDR1 and CDR2 are MNHEY and SMNVEV (reference sequence). The CDR3 covers 14 residues. CDR3 amino acids: CASSLRGRGDGYTF. The CDR3 coding sequence is TGTGCCAGCAGTTTACGGGGGAGAGGTGATGGCTACACCTTC.

Remarks on this clone: Different DNA sequences within this sample yield the same CDR3. This chain links TRBV5-4 with TRBJ2-1; TRBD2 agrees at 8 bases. This CDR3 contains 16 residues. Germline CDR1 and CDR2: SGHNT and YYREEE (reference sequence). After removal of 3 bases from V and 3 bases from J, the junction contained 8 bases not matched to a gene. The CDR3 sequence: CASSSAGGFFYNEQFF. The DNA for the CDR3 is TGTGCCAGCAGCTCGGCGGGAGGTTTTTTCTACAATGAGCAGTTCTTC.

The chain couples TRBV6-6 to TRBJ2-5; D uncertain. Germline assignment: CDR1 MNHNY and CDR2 SVGAGI (reference sequence). The V and J ends lost 2 bases and 2 bases respectively, with 3 bases between them. This CDR3 is 12 amino acids long. The CDR3 nucleotides are TGTGCCAGCAGTTACCGGCAAGAGACCCAGTACTTC. Translating gives CASSYRQETQYF.

The V gene is TRBV27, the J gene TRBJ2-1; 8 nucleotides agree with TRBD2. The germline gives CDR1 MNHEY, CDR2 SMNVEV (reference sequence). The length of the CDR3 is 15 residues. V was clipped by 2 bases and J by 7 bases; unmatched bases: 7. This CDR3 is CASSLTGGPGNEQFF. The DNA of the CDR3 is TGTGCCAGCAGTTTAACGGGGGGGCCGGGGAATGAGCAGTTCTTC.

This chain links TRBV7-3 with TRBJ2-3; TRBD2 aligns across 11 bases. After removal of 5 bases from V and 5 bases from J, the junction contained 6 bases not matched to a gene. Germline CDR1 and CDR2: SGHTA and FQGTGA. This CDR3 contains 15 residues. The CDR3 DNA reads as TGTGCCAGCAGCGCGACTAGCGGGGTCCGAGATACGCAGTATTTT. Its protein is CASSATSGVRDTQYF.

This sequence joins TRBV30 and TRBJ2-7; 13 bases agree with TRBD2. The CDR3 contains 18 residues. The germline gives CDR1 GTSNPN, CDR2 SVGIG (reference sequence). Germline trimming cut 2 bases from V and 3 bases from J; bases unmatched to any gene: 13. As DNA, the CDR3 is TGTGCCTGGAGTTCTACGGGACTAGCGGGACCCGGAGGCTACGAGCAGTACTTC. It translates to CAWSSTGLAGPGGYEQYF.

CDR3 bases: TGTGCCTGGAGTGTACGAGTCAATGAGCAGTTCTTC. Amino acids: CAWSVRVNEQFF. The chain uses TRBV30 and TRBJ2-1; no definite D call. CDR3 length: 12 residues. Germline V lookup: CDR1 GTSNPN, CDR2 SVGIG (reference sequence). V was clipped by 0 bases and J by 6 bases, with 6 bases between them.

The V call is TRBV2, the J call TRBJ1-1; 8 positions match TRBD1. The CDR3 covers 15 residues. V was clipped by 6 bases and J by 3 bases; unmatched bases: 9. Germline V gives CDR1 SNHLY, CDR2 FYNNEI. CDR3 nucleotide sequence: TGTGCCAGCAGGCGGGCAGGGGGCTTCGACACTGAAGCTTTCTTT. This gives the protein CASRRAGGFDTEAFF.

This clone was counted a single time. This sample also contains other DNA sequences that code for the same CDR3. The chain uses TRBV30 and TRBJ1-5, with D unclear. V gave up 0 bases and J gave up 0 bases, with 6 bases separating them. Germline loops: CDR1 GTSNPN, CDR2 SVGIG (reference sequence). This CDR3 is 14 amino acids long. CDR3 DNA sequence: TGTGCCTGGAGTGTTGGGCTTAGCAATCAGCCCCAGCATTTT. Its translation is CAWSVGLSNQPQHF. The whole variable domain, filled in from reference TRBV30 and TRBJ1-5, reads SQTIHQWPATLVQPVGSPLSLECTVEGTSNPNLYWYRQAAGRGLQLLFYSVGIGQISSEVPQNLSASRPQDRQFILSSKKLLLSDSGFYLCAWSVGLSNQPQHFGDGTRLSIL.

This chain joins TRBV4-3 and TRBJ2-4, with 8 bases fitting TRBD1. With V trimmed by 4 bases and J by 8 bases, 1 base remained unmatched. Germline assignment: CDR1 LGHNA and CDR2 YSLEER. The CDR3 consists of 12 residues. CDR3 region: CASSPDRDIQYF. CDR3 nucleotide sequence: TGCGCCAGCAGCCCGGACAGGGACATTCAGTACTTC.

This clone has more than one count but fewer than ten. This chain joins TRBV19 and TRBJ2-5, with 7 nucleotides matching TRBD2. V gave up 9 bases and J gave up 4 bases; unmatched junction bases: 8. The germline gives CDR1 LNHDA, CDR2 SQIVND (reference sequence). The CDR3 loop spans 13 amino acids. The CDR3 protein is CASSQRGGETQYF. CDR3 sequence (DNA): TGTGCCAGCAGTCAGCGGGGAGGAGAGACCCAGTACTTC.

This clone was detected only a few times. The rearrangement uses TRBV18 and TRBJ2-7; D unclear. Trimming left V 2 bases short and J 0 bases short, with 8 bases between. CDR1 KGHSH and CDR2 LQKENI come from the germline V gene. The CDR3 totals 14 residues. CDR3 nucleotides: TGTGCCAGCTCACCAACAGTACTCTCCTACGAGCAGTACTTC. Translated: CASSPTVLSYEQYF.

V is TRBV6-1 and J is TRBJ1-5; D is perhaps TRBD1 (5 bases). The germline gives CDR1 MNHNS, CDR2 SASEGT. There are 13 residues in the CDR3. Trimming pared 8 bases from V and 6 bases from J, leaving 14 bases between. The chain's CDR3 is CASDDSRSQPQHF. The CDR3 DNA sequence: TGTGCCAGCGACGACAGCCGGAGTCAGCCCCAGCATTTT.

In DNA form, the CDR3 reads TGTGCCAGCACCCTGGGGGGGAGGAGCCCTTACAATGAGCAGTTCTTC. It translates to CASTLGGRSPYNEQFF. The rearrangement joins TRBV6-6 to TRBJ2-1; 7 positions match TRBD2. Trimming removed 7 bases from V and 4 bases from J; junction bases left unmatched: 13. The germline gives CDR1 MNHNY, CDR2 SVGAGI (reference sequence). The CDR3 has 16 amino acids.

J is TRBJ2-1 and V is TRBV5-8; D is perhaps TRBD1 (6 bases). Germline CDR1 SGHTS, CDR2 YDEGEE. The CDR3 spans 16 residues. V was shortened by 3 bases and J by 4 bases, with 17 bases between the two germline ends. The CDR3 loop is CASSSDRAGAYNEQFF. The CDR3 nucleotides read TGTGCCAGCAGCTCGGATCGGGCAGGGGCGTACAATGAGCAGTTCTTC. Full variable domain (outside the CDR3, taken from reference TRBV5-8 and TRBJ2-1): EAGVTQSPTHLIKTRGQQATLRCSPISGHTSVYWYQQALGLGLQFLLWYDEGEERNRGNFPPRFSGRQFPNYSSELNVNALELEDSALYLCASSSDRAGAYNEQFFGPGTRLTVL.

The chain carries TRBV7-2 and TRBJ2-3, with TRBD2 identical over 10 bases. Per germline, CDR1 SGHTA and CDR2 FQGNSA. With V trimmed by 4 bases and J by 5 bases, 9 bases remained unmatched. The CDR3 covers 16 residues. This CDR3 reads CASSWFAGTSEDTQYF. CDR3 in DNA: TGTGCCAGCAGCTGGTTCGCCGGGACTAGCGAAGATACGCAGTATTTT.

V usage is TRBV6-1 and J usage is TRBJ2-7; a weak D match, TRBD1 (6 bases). The V gene's germline CDR1 is MNHNS and CDR2 SASEGT. Trimming stripped 6 bases from V and 6 bases from J, with 21 bases between. This CDR3 has 15 amino acids. The CDR3 sequence: CASRGRDTLRSEQYF. The CDR3 DNA follows: TGTGCCAGCAGAGGACGGGACACCCTTAGGTCCGAGCAGTACTTC.

V usage is TRBV27 and J usage is TRBJ2-7, with TRBD2 as a possible D gene (6 bases). V lost 5 bases to trimming and J lost 3 bases, with 14 bases between them. Germline V lookup: CDR1 MNHEY, CDR2 SMNVEV (reference sequence). The CDR3 totals 14 residues. CDR3 residues: CASSRGTDNYEQYF. As DNA, the CDR3 is TGTGCCAGCAGTCGGGGGACTGACAACTACGAGCAGTACTTC.

The chain joins TRBV30 to TRBJ2-7, with a tentative D call TRBD2 (6 bases). Trimming took off 2 bases at V and 2 bases at J, with 16 bases between the two ends. Germline CDR1 and CDR2: GTSNPN and SVGIG (reference sequence). CDR3 size: 15 residues. This chain's CDR3 is CAWSTGAGEPYEQYF. The CDR3 DNA follows: TGTGCCTGGAGTACCGGAGCGGGTGAACCCTACGAGCAGTACTTC.

This chain uses TRBV30 with TRBJ2-3; 13 positions match TRBD2. With 0 bases clipped from V and 5 bases from J, the junction kept 5 bases outside the gene matches. Germline loops: CDR1 GTSNPN, CDR2 SVGIG (reference sequence). The CDR3 covers 16 residues. The CDR3 region has the DNA TGTGCCTGGAGTGTACTAGCGGGAGGGGTTGGAGATACGCAGTATTTT. Translation gives CAWSVLAGGVGDTQYF.

The chain has TRBV10-3 and TRBJ2-5; D is undetermined. The ends were cut back, 0 bases at V and 2 bases at J, with 4 bases in the middle. CDR3 length: 13 amino acids. From germline, CDR1 is ENHRY and CDR2 SYGVKD. CDR3 sequence: CAISESNQETQYF. As DNA, the CDR3 is TGTGCCATCAGTGAGTCTAATCAAGAGACCCAGTACTTC.

The chain is built from TRBV12-5 and TRBJ2-2, with 7 positions matching TRBD1. The CDR3 contains 15 residues. V shed 1 base and J 5 bases; nucleotides not matched to a gene: 4. Germline CDR1 and CDR2: LGHNT and FRNRAP. CDR3: CASGLGQGSTGELFF. For the CDR3, the DNA is TGTGCTAGTGGTTTGGGACAGGGTTCAACCGGGGAGCTGTTTTTT. Full variable domain (missing parts from reference TRBV12-5 and TRBJ2-2): DARVTQTPRHKVTEMGQEVTMRCQPILGHNTVFWYRQTMMQGLELLAYFRNRAPLDDSGMPKDRFSAEMPDATLATLKIQPSEPRDSAVYFCASGLGQGSTGELFFGEGSRLTVL.

The rearrangement links TRBV6-5 to TRBJ1-6; TRBD1 aligns across 7 bases. V gave up 2 bases and J gave up 12 bases; unmatched junction bases: 10. Germline values: CDR1 MNHEY, CDR2 SVGAGI. The CDR3 loop spans 15 amino acids. The CDR3 DNA follows: TGTGCCAGCAGTTACAAGGGACAGCCGCCTGGACCCCTCCACTTT. Residues: CASSYKGQPPGPLHF.

The chain employs TRBV7-9 and TRBJ2-7; 13 positions agree with TRBD2. Losses at the gene ends were 3 bases for V and 0 bases for J; bases not matched to a gene: 11. Germline V gene lookup returns CDR1 SEHNR and CDR2 FQNEAQ (reference sequence). The CDR3 covers 19 residues. CDR3 in amino acids: CASSFSPGLAGVVSYEQYF. DNA of the CDR3: TGTGCCAGCAGCTTCTCCCCTGGACTAGCGGGAGTTGTCTCCTACGAGCAGTACTTC.

The chain is built from TRBV18 and TRBJ1-1, with D possibly matching TRBD1 (6 bases). Germline V gives CDR1 KGHSH, CDR2 LQKENI. The CDR3 length is 16 residues. Trimming stripped 1 base from V and 3 bases from J, with 15 bases between. As DNA, the CDR3 is TGTGCCAGCTCACCACAACCAGGGTGGGGGCACACTGAAGCTTTCTTT. The encoded protein is CASSPQPGWGHTEAFF.